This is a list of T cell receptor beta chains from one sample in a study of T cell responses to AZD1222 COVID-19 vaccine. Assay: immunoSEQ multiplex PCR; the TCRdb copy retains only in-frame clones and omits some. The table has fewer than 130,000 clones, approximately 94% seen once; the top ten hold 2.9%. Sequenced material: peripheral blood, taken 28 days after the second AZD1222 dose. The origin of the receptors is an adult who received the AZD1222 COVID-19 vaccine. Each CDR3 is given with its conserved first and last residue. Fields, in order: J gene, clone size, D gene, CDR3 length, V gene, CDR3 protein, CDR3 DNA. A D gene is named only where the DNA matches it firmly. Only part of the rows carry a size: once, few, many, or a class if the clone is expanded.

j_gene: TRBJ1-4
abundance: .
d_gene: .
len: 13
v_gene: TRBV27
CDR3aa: CASSFTGYEKLFF
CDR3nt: TGTGCCAGCAGTTTCACTGGGTATGAAAAACTGTTTTTT

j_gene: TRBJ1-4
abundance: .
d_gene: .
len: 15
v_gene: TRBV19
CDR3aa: CASSSSEVANEKLFF
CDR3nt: TGTGCCAGTAGTTCTTCAGAGGTGGCAAATGAAAAACTGTTTTTT

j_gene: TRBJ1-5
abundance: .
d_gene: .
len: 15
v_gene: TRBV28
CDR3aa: CASSTDRLGNQPQHF
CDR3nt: TGTGCCAGCAGTACCGACAGGTTGGGCAATCAGCCCCAGCATTTT

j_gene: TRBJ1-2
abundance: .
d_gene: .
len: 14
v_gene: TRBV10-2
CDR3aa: CASSDVGRVSGYTF
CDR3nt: TGCGCCAGCAGTGATGTCGGCAGGGTGAGCGGCTACACCTTC

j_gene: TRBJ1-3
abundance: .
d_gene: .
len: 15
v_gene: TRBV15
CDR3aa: CATSRDPGDRNTIYF
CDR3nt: TGTGCCACCAGCAGAGATCCGGGGGATAGAAACACCATATATTTT

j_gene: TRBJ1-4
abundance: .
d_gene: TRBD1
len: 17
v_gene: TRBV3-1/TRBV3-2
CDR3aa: CASSQEGTGRGSEKLFF
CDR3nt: TGTGCCAGCAGCCAAGAAGGGACAGGGAGGGGATCTGAAAAACTGTTTTTT

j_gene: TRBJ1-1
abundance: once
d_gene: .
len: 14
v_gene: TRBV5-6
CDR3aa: CASSRLDSYTEAFF
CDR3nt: TGTGCCAGCAGTCGTCTCGACAGCTACACTGAAGCTTTCTTT

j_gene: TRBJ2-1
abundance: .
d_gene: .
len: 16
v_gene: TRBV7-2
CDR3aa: CASKKGTTSSYNEQFF
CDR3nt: TGTGCCAGCAAGAAAGGCACAACGAGCTCCTACAATGAGCAGTTCTTC

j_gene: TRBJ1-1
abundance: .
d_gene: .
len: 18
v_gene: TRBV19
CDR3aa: CASTQQPRGVKMNTEAFF
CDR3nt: TGTGCCAGTACCCAGCAGCCACGGGGGGTAAAGATGAACACTGAAGCTTTCTTT

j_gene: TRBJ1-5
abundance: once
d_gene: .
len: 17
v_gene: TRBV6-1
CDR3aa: CASSESESSDSNQPQHF
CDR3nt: TGTGCCAGCAGTGAGTCTGAGTCGTCTGATAGCAATCAGCCCCAGCATTTT

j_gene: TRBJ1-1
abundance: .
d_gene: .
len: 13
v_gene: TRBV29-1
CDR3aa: CSASSGEGTEAFF
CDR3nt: TGCAGCGCATCGTCAGGGGAAGGCACTGAAGCTTTCTTT

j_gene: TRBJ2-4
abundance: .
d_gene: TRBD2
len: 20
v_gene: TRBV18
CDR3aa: CASSPDGTSGRVLAKNIQYF
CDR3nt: TGTGCCAGCTCACCGGATGGGACGAGCGGGAGGGTCCTGGCCAAAAACATTCAGTACTTC

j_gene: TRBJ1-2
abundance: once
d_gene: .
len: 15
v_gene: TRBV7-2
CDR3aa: CASSLRGGGNYGYTF
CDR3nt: TGTGCCAGCAGCTTAAGAGGGGGAGGTAACTATGGCTACACCTTC

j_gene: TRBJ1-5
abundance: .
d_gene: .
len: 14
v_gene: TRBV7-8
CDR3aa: CASSMTDGNQPQHF
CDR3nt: TGTGCCAGCAGCATGACAGATGGCAATCAGCCCCAGCATTTT

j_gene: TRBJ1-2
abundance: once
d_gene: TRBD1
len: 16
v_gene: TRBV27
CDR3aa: CASSPEDRFDDYGYTF
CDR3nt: TGTGCCAGCAGTCCAGAGGACAGGTTCGACGACTATGGCTACACCTTC

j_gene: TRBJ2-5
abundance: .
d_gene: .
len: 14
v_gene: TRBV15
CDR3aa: CATSRVGGLETQYF
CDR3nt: TGTGCCACCAGCAGAGTAGGGGGTTTGGAGACCCAGTACTTC

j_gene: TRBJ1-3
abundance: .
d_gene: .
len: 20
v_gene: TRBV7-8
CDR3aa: CASSPQEWTSPTANGNTIYF
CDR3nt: TGTGCCAGCAGCCCCCAGGAATGGACTAGCCCCACTGCAAATGGAAACACCATATATTTT

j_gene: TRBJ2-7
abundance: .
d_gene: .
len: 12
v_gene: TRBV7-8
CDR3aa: CASSPNFYEQYF
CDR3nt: TGTGCCAGCAGCCCGAATTTCTACGAGCAGTACTTC

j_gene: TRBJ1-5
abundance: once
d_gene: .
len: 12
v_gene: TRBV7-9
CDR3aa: CASSLWNQPQHF
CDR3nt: TGTGCCAGCAGCTTATGGAATCAGCCCCAGCATTTT

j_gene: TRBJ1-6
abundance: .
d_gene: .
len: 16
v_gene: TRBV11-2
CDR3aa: CASSPSPSSYNSPLHF
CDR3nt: TGTGCCAGCAGCCCCAGCCCTAGCTCCTATAATTCACCCCTCCACTTT

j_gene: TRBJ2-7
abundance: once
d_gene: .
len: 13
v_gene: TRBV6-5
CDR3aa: CASNSLSSYEQYF
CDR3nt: TGTGCCAGCAATAGCTTAAGCTCCTACGAGCAGTACTTC

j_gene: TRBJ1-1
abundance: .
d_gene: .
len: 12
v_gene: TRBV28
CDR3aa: CASSLLSSEAFF
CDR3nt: TGTGCCAGCAGTTTATTGTCCAGTGAAGCTTTCTTT

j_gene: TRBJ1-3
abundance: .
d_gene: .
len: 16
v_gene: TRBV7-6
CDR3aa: CASSLQRAGSGNTIYF
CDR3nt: TGTGCCAGCAGCTTACAAAGAGCAGGGTCGGGAAACACCATATATTTT

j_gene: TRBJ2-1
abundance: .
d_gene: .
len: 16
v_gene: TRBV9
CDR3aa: CASSVGGRDPYNEQFF
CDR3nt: TGTGCCAGCAGCGTAGGTGGCCGGGACCCCTACAATGAGCAGTTCTTC

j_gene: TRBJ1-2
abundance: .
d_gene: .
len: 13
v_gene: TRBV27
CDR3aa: CASSFRTGYGYTF
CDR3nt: TGTGCCAGCAGTTTCCGGACCGGATATGGCTACACCTTC

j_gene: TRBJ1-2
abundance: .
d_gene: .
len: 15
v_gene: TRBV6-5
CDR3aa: CASSPGGGRNYGYTF
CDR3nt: TGTGCCAGCAGCCCCGGGGGGGGCAGGAACTATGGCTACACCTTC

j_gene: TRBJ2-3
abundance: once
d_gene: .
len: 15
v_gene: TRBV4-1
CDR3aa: CASSLTPKVTDTQYF
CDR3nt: TGCGCCAGCAGCCTGACCCCCAAGGTTACAGATACGCAGTATTTT

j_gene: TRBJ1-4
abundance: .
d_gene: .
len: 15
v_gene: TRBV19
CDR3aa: CASNHRVITNEKLFF
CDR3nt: TGTGCCTCGAACCACAGGGTTATAACTAATGAAAAACTGTTTTTT

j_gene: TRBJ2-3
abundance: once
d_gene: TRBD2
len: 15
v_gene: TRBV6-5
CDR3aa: CASSYKRGGTDTQYF
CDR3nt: TGTGCCAGCAGTTACAAGCGGGGGGGCACAGATACGCAGTATTTT

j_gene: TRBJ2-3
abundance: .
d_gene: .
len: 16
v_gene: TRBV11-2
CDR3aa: CASSLGPGEWTDTQYF
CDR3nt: TGTGCCAGCAGCTTAGGCCCAGGGGAGTGGACAGATACGCAGTATTTT

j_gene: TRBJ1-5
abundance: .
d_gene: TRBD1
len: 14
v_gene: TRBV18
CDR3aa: CASDRGYSNQPQHF
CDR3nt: TGTGCCAGCGACAGGGGTTATAGCAATCAGCCCCAGCATTTT

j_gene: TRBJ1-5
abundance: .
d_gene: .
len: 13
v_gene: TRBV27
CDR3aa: CASAPTGEQPQHF
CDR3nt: TGTGCCAGCGCCCCTACGGGAGAACAGCCCCAGCATTTT

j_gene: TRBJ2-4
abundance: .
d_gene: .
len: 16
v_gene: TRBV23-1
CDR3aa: CASSHTGRTLKNIQYF
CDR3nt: TGCGCCAGCAGCCACACGGGCAGGACGCTCAAAAACATTCAGTACTTC

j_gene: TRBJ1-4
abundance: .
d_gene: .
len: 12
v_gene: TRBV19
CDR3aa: CASSNEGEKLFF
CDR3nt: TGTGCCAGTAGTAATGAGGGTGAAAAACTGTTTTTT